Below, 29 T cell receptor beta chains from the same sample are listed, as sequenced in a study of identical twins. MiXCR, run by TCRdb on the 5' RACE reads, gives a single entry per CDR3 protein. This table has about 730,000 distinct CDR3 sequences, around 20% appearing once. This same sample was also taken into another study, of T cells expressing NK-cell markers.

Input material: PBMCs. All receptors derive from a woman aged 18-29 years in good health.

In this sample, this clonotype turned up many times. The chain combines TRBV9 with TRBJ2-1; 8 nucleotides agree with TRBD2. With 4 bases clipped from V and 8 bases from J, the junction kept 14 bases outside the gene matches. Germline V gives CDR1 SGDLS, CDR2 YYNGEE. This CDR3 is built from 16 residues. CDR3 nucleotides: TGTGCCAGCAGCCCGCGTTTGAGCGGGGGCCAGGATGAGCAGTTCTTC. Translating gives CASSPRLSGGQDEQFF.

This clonotype was seen more than once but under ten times. The V call is TRBV27, the J call TRBJ2-5; D gene ambiguous. Deletions cut 3 bases from V and 5 bases from J, with 10 bases between. The CDR3 contains 13 residues. Germline CDR1 and CDR2: MNHEY and SMNVEV (reference sequence). CDR3 DNA: TGTGCCAGCAGTTTCGGGTTCGGGGAGACCCAGTACTTC. Residues: CASSFGFGETQYF.

This clonotype was seen only a few times. The chain uses TRBV5-1 and TRBJ2-2, with unresolved D. Germline V gene data show CDR1 as SGHRS and CDR2 as YFSETQ. CDR3 length equals 15 residues. With 0 bases removed from V and 6 bases from J, the gap between germline ends came to 12 bases. This chain's CDR3 is CASSLGQMKAGELFF. The DNA for the CDR3 is TGCGCCAGCAGCTTGGGCCAGATGAAGGCCGGGGAGCTGTTTTTT.

CDR3 in amino acids: CSVEGSSGGAVYF. The CDR3 DNA sequence: TGCAGCGTTGAAGGAAGTAGCGGGGGGGCTGTGTATTTT. The chain recombines TRBV29-1 with TRBJ2-3; the match to TRBD2 covers 11 bases. This CDR3 is 13 amino acids long. Germline assignment: CDR1 SQVTM and CDR2 ANQGSEA. Trimming cost V 1 base and J 14 bases; bases outside gene matches: 8.

This clonotype was counted many times. This rearrangement joins TRBV21-1 to TRBJ2-7; the table gives TRBD2 as D, unverified against the DNA. TRBV21-1 constitutes a pseudogene. This CDR3 has 17 residues. CDR3 in amino acids: CASSSHRTGLCSYEQYF. CDR3 DNA sequence: TGTGCCAGCAGCAGCCATCGGACGGGACTCTGCTCCTACGAGCAGTACTTC.

This clonotype was seen at least ten times. This chain links TRBV7-2 with TRBJ2-3; TRBD2 matches at 12 bases. Trimming at V came to 5 bases and at J to 1 base, leaving 7 bases not matched to a gene. The germline CDR1 and CDR2 sequences are SGHTA and FQGNSA. This CDR3 is 17 amino acids long. CDR3 bases: TGTGCCAGCAGCCTGGGGGCTAGCGGGAGGGGCACAGATACGCAGTATTTT. Translated: CASSLGASGRGTDTQYF.

The rearrangement links TRBV6-1 to TRBJ2-2, with D perhaps given as TRBD1 or TRBD2 (5 bases each). This CDR3 is built from 15 residues. Germline CDR1 reads MNHNS; CDR2 reads SASEGT. The V and J ends lost 6 bases and 1 base respectively, with 12 bases between them. CDR3 loop: CASSRPGLNTGELFF. The CDR3 bases are TGTGCCAGCAGCCGCCCGGGGCTGAACACCGGGGAGCTGTTTTTT.

This clonotype was recorded a few times. The chain recombines TRBV5-1 with TRBJ2-1; maybe TRBD2 (5 bases). CDR1 is SGHRS and CDR2 is YFSETQ in the germline V gene. CDR3 length: 13 amino acids. V lost 2 bases and J 7 bases, leaving 10 bases between the germline ends. Written as DNA, the CDR3 is TGCGCCAGCAGCTTTCAGGAGGCTAATGAGCAGTTCTTC. It encodes CASSFQEANEQFF.

V gene TRBV5-1 combines with J gene TRBJ2-5; D tentatively fits TRBD1 or TRBD2 (5 bases each). Trimming removed 0 bases at V and 4 bases at J, with 13 bases between. Germline lookup yields CDR1 SGHRS and CDR2 YFSETQ. This CDR3 has 15 residues. The CDR3 DNA follows: TGCGCCAGCAGCTTGGTGTCTTCAGGGACAGAGACCCAGTACTTC. Residues: CASSLVSSGTETQYF.

The CDR3 nucleotides are TGCAGTGCTTCTCTATCCGGGACAGGGCCTTACGAGCAGTACTTC. It is translated as CSASLSGTGPYEQYF. The chain is built from TRBV20-1 and TRBJ2-7, with 9 bases matching TRBD1. Unmatched junction bases numbered 12, after V lost 5 bases and J lost 4 bases. The CDR3 runs 15 residues. Germline V CDR1 and CDR2: DFQATT, SNEGSKA (reference sequence).

The V call is TRBV6-1, the J call TRBJ2-1; maybe TRBD2 (6 bases). Germline-derived CDR1 and CDR2 are MNHNS and SASEGT. V gave up 6 bases and J gave up 6 bases, with 12 bases separating them. This CDR3 region has 13 residues. The CDR3 sequence: CASRSLTSNEQFF. In DNA, the CDR3 is TGTGCCAGCAGATCCCTGACTAGCAATGAGCAGTTCTTC.

The genes are TRBV7-7 and TRBJ2-7; D is possibly TRBD1 (5 bases). The CDR3 runs 15 residues. V was shortened by 1 base and J by 5 bases, with 15 bases between the two germline ends. Germline-derived CDR1 and CDR2 are SSHAT and FNYEAQ (reference sequence). Written as DNA, the CDR3 is TGTGCCAGCAGCTTAGGCAGGGCAACGTCCCACGAGCAGTACTTC. This sequence encodes CASSLGRATSHEQYF.

The rearrangement uses TRBV30 and TRBJ1-1; TRBD1 might be the D (5 bases). This CDR3 has 14 residues. Between the trimmed V and J ends, which lost 3 bases and 4 bases, there was a span of 15 bases. Looked up from germline, CDR1 is GTSNPN and CDR2 is SVGIG (reference sequence). The CDR3 region has the DNA TGTGCCTGGAGACCCGGCGGGGGGACCACTGAAGCTTTCTTT. Its protein is CAWRPGGGTTEAFF. Combining the CDR3 with reference TRBV30 and TRBJ1-1 gives the whole variable domain SQTIHQWPATLVQPVGSPLSLECTVEGTSNPNLYWYRQAAGRGLQLLFYSVGIGQISSEVPQNLSASRPQDRQFILSSKKLLLSDSGFYLCAWRPGGGTTEAFFGQGTRLTVV.

A few counts support this clonotype. This chain joins TRBV20-1 and TRBJ1-5, with D possibly TRBD1 on 6 matching bases. The V gene lost 5 bases and the J gene lost 0 bases, with 11 bases spanning the gap. The CDR3 has 14 residues. Germline CDR1 and CDR2: DFQATT and SNEGSKA (reference sequence). Here the CDR3 reads CSAGQPDSNQPQHF. The CDR3 nucleotides are TGCAGTGCTGGACAGCCCGATAGCAATCAGCCCCAGCATTTT.

The rearrangement joins TRBV12-1 to TRBJ2-4; the tabulated D call, TRBD1, remains unverified against the DNA. TRBV12-1 is given as a pseudogene. The CDR3 sequence is 16 residues long. The CDR3 spells CAISPGQGAAKNIQYF. The CDR3 DNA reads as TGTGCCATCAGCCCTGGGCAGGGGGCAGCCAAAAACATTCAGTACTTC.

This clonotype showed up just a few times. The rearrangement joins TRBV20-1 to TRBJ2-1; 11 bases align to TRBD2. In germline, CDR1 is DFQATT, CDR2 SNEGSKA (reference sequence). Germline trimming cut 3 bases from V and 8 bases from J; bases unmatched to any gene: 9. The CDR3 is made up of 15 amino acids. The CDR3, as DNA: TGCAGTGCTAGTTCTCTAGCGGGGGGAGGTGATGAGCAGTTCTTC. This encodes CSASSLAGGGDEQFF.

This clonotype was seen only a few times. The V and J genes are TRBV5-6 and TRBJ2-6, with 9 bases fitting TRBD1. The CDR3 contains 17 residues. The trim removed 3 bases at V and 3 bases at J, leaving 7 bases unmatched. The germline gives CDR1 SGHDT, CDR2 YYEEEE. The CDR3 here is CASSSGTGLNGANVLTF. CDR3 in DNA: TGTGCCAGCAGCTCCGGGACAGGGCTAAATGGGGCCAACGTCCTGACTTTC.

Only a few counts were recorded for this clonotype. V gene TRBV20-1 combines with J gene TRBJ2-5; 8 bases are shared with TRBD2. CDR3 size: 15 residues. The V and J ends lost 1 base and 5 bases, in that order; junction bases with no gene match: 9. Per the germline V gene, CDR1 is DFQATT and CDR2 is SNEGSKA (reference sequence). Here the CDR3 DNA reads TGCAGTGCTAGAGGAAATCGGGGGGGCCTCGAGACCCAGTACTTC. It translates to CSARGNRGGLETQYF.

This clonotype was recorded at least ten times. The V and J genes are TRBV12-3 or TRBV12-4 and TRBJ2-1; no clear D. V was pared by 6 bases and J by 10 bases, with 13 bases between. The CDR3 spans 12 residues. The CDR3 loop reads CASSATQPEQFF. The CDR3 DNA reads as TGTGCCAGCAGCGCAACACAGCCCGAGCAGTTCTTC.

This clonotype has more than one count but fewer than ten. The rearrangement links TRBV10-3 to TRBJ2-3; 9 bases are a match to TRBD1. After removal of 4 bases from V and 3 bases from J, the junction contained 2 bases not matched to a gene. Per germline, CDR1 ENHRY and CDR2 SYGVKD. The CDR3 spans 14 residues. The CDR3 loop reads CAISGDRVTDTQYF. CDR3 DNA: TGTGCCATCAGTGGGGACAGGGTAACAGATACGCAGTATTTT.

This clonotype came up many times. V usage is TRBV10-3 and J usage is TRBJ2-7; TRBD1 aligns across 7 bases. CDR1 and CDR2 from the germline V gene are ENHRY and SYGVKD. The CDR3 totals 14 residues. V lost 4 bases and J lost 2; bases outside the gene matches: 5. CDR3 DNA: TGTGCCATCAGTGGATCAGGGACAGCCTACGAGCAGTACTTC. It yields the protein CAISGSGTAYEQYF.

This clonotype was counted between two and nine times. The genes are TRBV12-3 or TRBV12-4 and TRBJ1-1; perhaps TRBD1 as D (5 bases). The CDR3 spans 18 residues. V gave up 6 bases and J gave up 5 bases, with 28 bases separating them. The DNA of the CDR3 is TGTGCCAGCAGATATGGTGGTTGGGCGGGGGTAATTCGGACTGAAGCTTTCTTT. Its translation is CASRYGGWAGVIRTEAFF.

CDR3 sequence reads: CASSSRRVDNEQFF. The CDR3 DNA reads as TGTGCCAGCAGTTCCCGAAGAGTAGACAATGAGCAGTTCTTC. V is TRBV12-3 or TRBV12-4 and J is TRBJ2-1, with no clear D. This CDR3 has 14 amino acids. V lost 4 bases and J lost 5, with 12 bases in between.

This clonotype occurred a few times. This chain joins TRBV29-1 and TRBJ2-2; perhaps TRBD1 as D (5 bases). Germline CDR1 reads SQVTM; CDR2 reads ANQGSEA. The CDR3 contains 13 residues. V lost 4 bases and J 2 bases, leaving 8 bases between the germline ends. The CDR3 DNA sequence: TGCAGCGTTGGACAGACTAACACCGGGGAGCTGTTTTTT. This sequence encodes CSVGQTNTGELFF.

The chain has TRBV20-1 and TRBJ1-1; TRBD1 matches at 10 bases. This CDR3 has 15 amino acids. J gave up 2 bases and V 6 bases, and 9 bases lay outside the gene matches. Germline CDR1 reads DFQATT; CDR2 reads SNEGSKA (reference sequence). The CDR3, as DNA: TGCAGTGCGGCCGGGACAGGGGATCTAAACACTGAAGCTTTCTTT. It is translated as CSAAGTGDLNTEAFF.

This chain joins TRBV7-8 and TRBJ1-2; 11 bases are a match to TRBD1. Germline CDR1 reads SGHVS; CDR2 reads FQNEAQ. This CDR3 region has 17 residues. V was pared by 5 bases and J by 4 bases, with 12 bases of the junction left unmatched. The CDR3 nucleotides are TGTGCCAGCAGCCCTCGGACAGGGGGCGCGAGCACCTATGGCTACACCTTC. Translation gives CASSPRTGGASTYGYTF.

The genes are TRBV6-1 and TRBJ2-1; possible D gene TRBD1, 5 bases. Germline assignment: CDR1 MNHNS and CDR2 SASEGT. V lost 7 bases to trimming and J lost 2 bases, with 12 bases between them. The CDR3 totals 14 residues. In nucleotides, the CDR3 is TGTGCCAGCAACATCAGGGTTGCCTACAATGAGCAGTTCTTC. Its protein is CASNIRVAYNEQFF.

The sample holds a few counts of this clonotype. J is TRBJ2-2 and V is TRBV6-2 or TRBV6-3; no clear D. This CDR3 region has 12 residues. With 8 bases removed from V and 5 bases from J, the gap between germline ends came to 9 bases. The germline CDR1 and CDR2 sequences are MNHEY and SVGEGT. CDR3 loop: CASEGWTGELFF. The CDR3 DNA follows: TGTGCCAGCGAAGGTTGGACCGGGGAGCTGTTTTTT.

This clonotype has more than one count but fewer than ten. The rearrangement links TRBV9 to TRBJ2-3; 11 bases agree with TRBD2. Trimming at V came to 4 bases and at J to 2 bases, leaving 9 bases not matched to a gene. From germline, CDR1 is SGDLS and CDR2 YYNGEE. This CDR3 has 17 residues. The CDR3, as DNA: TGTGCCAGCAGCCCACTGGCGGGACTAGCGGACACAGATACGCAGTATTTT. Translation: CASSPLAGLADTDTQYF.